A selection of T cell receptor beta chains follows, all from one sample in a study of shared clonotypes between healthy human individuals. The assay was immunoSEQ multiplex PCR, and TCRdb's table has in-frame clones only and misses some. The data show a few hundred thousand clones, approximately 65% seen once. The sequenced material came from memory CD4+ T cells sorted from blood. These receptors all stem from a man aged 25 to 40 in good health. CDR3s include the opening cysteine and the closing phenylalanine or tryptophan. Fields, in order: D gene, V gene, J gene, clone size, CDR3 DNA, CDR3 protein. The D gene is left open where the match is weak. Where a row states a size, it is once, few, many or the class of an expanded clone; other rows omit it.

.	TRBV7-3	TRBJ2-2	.	TGTGCCAGCAGCCCATTGAACACCGGGGAGCTGTTTTTT	CASSPLNTGELFF
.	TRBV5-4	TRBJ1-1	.	TGTGCCAGCAGCTTGGACGGAGCGGAAGCTTTCTTT	CASSLDGAEAFF
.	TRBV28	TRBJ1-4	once	TGTGCCAGCAGTTCCCCTTCCGTGGCCAGGGCGGGTGAAAAACTGTTTTTT	CASSSPSVARAGEKLFF
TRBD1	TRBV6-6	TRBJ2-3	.	TGTGCCAGCAGTCGGGACAGGGGGCGTCGAGATACGCAGTATTTT	CASSRDRGRRDTQYF
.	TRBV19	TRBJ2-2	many	TGTGCCAGTAGTTTGGCAGGGCCCGGGGAGCTGTTTTTT	CASSLAGPGELFF
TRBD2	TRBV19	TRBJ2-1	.	TGTGCCAGCCTCCCGGGGACTAGCGGGAGCCTGATCTTC	CASLPGTSGSLIF
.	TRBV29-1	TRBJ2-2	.	TGCAGCGTTGGTAACATTAGTCCGGGGGAGCTGTTTTTT	CSVGNISPGELFF
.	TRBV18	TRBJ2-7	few	TGTGCCAGCTCGCGAGCCGGGGAGACCTACGAGCAGTACTTC	CASSRAGETYEQYF
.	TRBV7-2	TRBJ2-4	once	TGTGCCAGCAGCTTAGACCAGGGGGGCATTCAGTACTTC	CASSLDQGGIQYF
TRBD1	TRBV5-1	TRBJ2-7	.	TGCGCCAGCAGCCCATTACAGGGGGCCGCCTACGAGCAGTACTTC	CASSPLQGAAYEQYF
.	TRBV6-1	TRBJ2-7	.	TGTGCCAGCAGTGAAAGGTGGGGACTGAGCTCCTACGAGCAGTACTTC	CASSERWGLSSYEQYF
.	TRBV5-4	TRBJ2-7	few	TGTGCCAGCAGCCTGTCGTCTTACGAGCAGTACTTC	CASSLSSYEQYF
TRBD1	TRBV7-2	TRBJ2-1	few	TGTGCCAGCAGCCGAGGACAGGGAGACGTCAATGAGCAGTTCTTC	CASSRGQGDVNEQFF
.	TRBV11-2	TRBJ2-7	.	TGTGCCAGCAGCTTACTCTCCTACGAGCAGTACTTC	CASSLLSYEQYF
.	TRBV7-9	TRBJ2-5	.	TGTGCCAGCAGCTTACCGGGGCCCCAAGAGACCCAGTACTTC	CASSLPGPQETQYF
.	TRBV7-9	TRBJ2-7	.	TGTGCCAGCAGCTTAGTTCGTGCCGACAGCTCCTACGAGCAGTACTTC	CASSLVRADSSYEQYF
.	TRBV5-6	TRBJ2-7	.	TGTGCCAGCAGCTTGGTAGGGTTTCGTGAGCAGTACTTC	CASSLVGFREQYF
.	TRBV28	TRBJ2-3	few	TGTGCCAGCAGACGTGAGGATACGCAGTATTTT	CASRREDTQYF
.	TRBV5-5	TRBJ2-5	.	TGTGCCAGCAGCTTGGGGCCGTCCCAAGAGACCCAGTACTTC	CASSLGPSQETQYF
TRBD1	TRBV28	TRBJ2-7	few	TGTGCCAGCTTCCCTTACACACCGGGACAGGGTCCCTACGAGCAGTACTTC	CASFPYTPGQGPYEQYF
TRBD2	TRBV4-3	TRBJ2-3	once	TGCGCCAGCAGCCAATTAGCGGGGCCCACAGATACGCAGTATTTT	CASSQLAGPTDTQYF
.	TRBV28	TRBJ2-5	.	TGTGCCAGCAGTCCCGAGACAGGTCCCCAAGAGACCCAGTACTTC	CASSPETGPQETQYF
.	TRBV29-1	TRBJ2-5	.	TGCAGCGTTGTGGGGAAAGAGACCCAGTACTTC	CSVVGKETQYF
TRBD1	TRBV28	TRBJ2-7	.	TGTGCCAGCAGTCCAGCCCGGACAGGGGTGCACGGGCGTGATCTCTACGAGCAGTACTTC	CASSPARTGVHGRDLYEQYF
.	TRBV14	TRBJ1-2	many	TGTGCCAGCAGCCAAGGTCTCCAGTATGGCTACACCTTC	CASSQGLQYGYTF
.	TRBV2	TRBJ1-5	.	TGTGCCAGCAGTGAAGCGCTTCGGTCTCAGCCCCAGCATTTT	CASSEALRSQPQHF
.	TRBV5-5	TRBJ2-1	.	TGTGCCAGCAGAAGGGTTCTAGGGGCGATCAATGAGCAGTTCTTC	CASRRVLGAINEQFF
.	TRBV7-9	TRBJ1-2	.	TGTGCCAGCAGCGCCTATACAGGGTTGGATGGCTACACCTTC	CASSAYTGLDGYTF
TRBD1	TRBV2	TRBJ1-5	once	TGTGCCAGCACCTCGGGGCAGGGGGGTTGGCCCCAGCATTTT	CASTSGQGGWPQHF
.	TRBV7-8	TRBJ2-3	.	TGTGCCAGCAGCTCGAGGCAGGGGAGGACAGATACGCAGTATTTT	CASSSRQGRTDTQYF
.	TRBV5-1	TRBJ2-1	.	TGCGCCAGCAGCTTAACTAGCCCCACGTACAATGAGCAGTTCTTC	CASSLTSPTYNEQFF
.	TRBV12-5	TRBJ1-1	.	TGTGCTAGTGGTTTGGGTTCCTTCTTGAACACTGAAGCTTTCTTT	CASGLGSFLNTEAFF
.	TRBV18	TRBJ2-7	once	TGTGCCAGCTCACCTCTGCGTGGGACGGAGCGCAATGTGGGTTCCTACGAGCAGTACTTC	CASSPLRGTERNVGSYEQYF
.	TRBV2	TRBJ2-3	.	TGTGCCAGCAGGACGGCGGGTACACATACGCAGTATTTT	CASRTAGTHTQYF
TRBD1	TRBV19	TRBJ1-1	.	TGTGCCAGTGATGACAGGGGGCCTGAAGCTTTCTTT	CASDDRGPEAFF
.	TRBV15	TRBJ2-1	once	TGTGCCACCAGCAGAGCCCACCGGGGTCGGGACAATGAGCAGTTCTTC	CATSRAHRGRDNEQFF
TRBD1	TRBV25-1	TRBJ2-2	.	TGTGCCAGCGGAAAGGGGGCGTCCGGGGAGCTGTTTTTT	CASGKGASGELFF
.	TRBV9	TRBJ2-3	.	TGTGCCAGCAGCCCCAGGACTGGAACAGATACGCAGTATTTT	CASSPRTGTDTQYF
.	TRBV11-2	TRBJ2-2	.	TGTGCCAGCAGCTTAGATCTCAACCGGGAGAGGTCCCGGGAGCTGTTTTTT	CASSLDLNRERSRELFF
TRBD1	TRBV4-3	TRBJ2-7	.	TGCGCCAGCAGCGCCGGGACAGGGGTCTACGAGCAGTACTTC	CASSAGTGVYEQYF
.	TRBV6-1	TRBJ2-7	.	TGTGCCAGCAGTTTAGCTTCCTACGAGCAGTACTTC	CASSLASYEQYF
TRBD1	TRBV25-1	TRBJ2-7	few	TGTGCCACCGGCGGACAGGAGGCCTACGAGCAGTACTTC	CATGGQEAYEQYF
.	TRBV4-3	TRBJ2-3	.	TGCGCCAGCAAAAGGGACCCTAGCACAGATACGCAGTATTTT	CASKRDPSTDTQYF
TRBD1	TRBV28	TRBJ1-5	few	TGTGCCAGCAGAAGACAGGGTGGTAGCAATCAGCCCCAGCATTTT	CASRRQGGSNQPQHF
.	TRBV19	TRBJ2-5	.	TGTGCCAGTAGTATTCCCGATGGTCGGGAGACCCAGTACTTC	CASSIPDGRETQYF
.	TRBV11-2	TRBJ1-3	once	TGTGCCAGCAGCCCCAGGGGTAGAAACACCATATATTTT	CASSPRGRNTIYF
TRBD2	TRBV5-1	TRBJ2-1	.	TGCGCCAGCAGCAGCGGGAGCACGTGGGATGAGCAGTTCTTC	CASSSGSTWDEQFF
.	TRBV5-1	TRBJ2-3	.	TGCGCCAGCAGCTTCTTCGGGAGCACAGATACGCAGTATTTT	CASSFFGSTDTQYF
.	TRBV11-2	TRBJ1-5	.	TGTGCCAGCAGCTTAACAGATGGGGCCAATCAGCCCCAGCATTTT	CASSLTDGANQPQHF
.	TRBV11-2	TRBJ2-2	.	TGTGCCAGCAGCTTAAGTCTTATAGGGGCGTCGGCCGGGGAGCTGTTTTTT	CASSLSLIGASAGELFF